This T cell receptor (beta chain) was identified during a study of shared T cell receptors in the human thymus. Some clones are missing from TCRdb's copy, which holds only in-frame ones; the method was immunoSEQ multiplex PCR. The sample records approximately 760,000 clones, 75% to 90% being singletons. After removal of 3 bases from V and 5 bases from J, the junction contained 10 bases not matched to a gene. Germline V gene sequence: CDR1 MDHEN, CDR2 SYDVKM. The CDR3 contains 15 residues. A further study also used this sample, focusing on human thymus T cells. That study reports: Resections from corrective heart surgery provided thymus tissue. Repertoires sampled from thymus and blood appeared biased in V and J gene usage.

V usage is TRBV28 and J usage is TRBJ2-7, with 7 bases identical to TRBD1. This receptor was taken from a girl younger than two with a congenital heart defect. The material sequenced was thymocytes. CDR3 DNA sequence: TGTGCCAGCAGTTTTCCAAGGGGGCCTGATGACGAGCAGTACTTC. This translates into CASSFPRGPDDEQYF.